The 19 T cell receptor beta chains below come from one sample, sequenced in a study of human T cells and chemical hapten exposure. TCRdb processed the RACE reads anew with MiXCR; each CDR3 protein has one entry. The table records about 110,000 distinct CDR3 sequences, about 34% of them present only once. The sample's time point: patch test 3, about 24 weeks after DPC sensitization. As for treatment: therapeutic diphenylcyclopropenone sensitization with weekly scalp DPC. The specimen was whole blood, collected in connection with sensitization to the hapten diphenylcyclopropenone (DPC). The origin of the receptors is a man aged 35 to 55 with alopecia areata. Some clones in this sample may be carry-over from other donors' samples.

A few counts support this clonotype. This chain connects TRBV19 to TRBJ2-3; D perhaps matches TRBD2 (5 bases). The CDR3 is made up of 15 amino acids. Germline V gene sequence: CDR1 LNHDA, CDR2 SQIVND (reference sequence). Trimming cost V 8 bases and J 0 bases, with 15 bases left between them. CDR3 loop: CASGKYSESTDTQYF. In DNA, the CDR3 is TGTGCCAGTGGGAAGTATAGCGAGAGCACAGATACGCAGTATTTT. The complete variable domain, with remaining parts taken from reference TRBV19 and TRBJ2-3, reads DGGITQSPKYLFRKEGQNVTLSCEQNLNHDAMYWYRQDPGQGLRLIYYSQIVNDFQKGDIAEGYSVSREKKESFPLTVTSAQKNPTAFYLCASGKYSESTDTQYFGPGTRLTVL.

The CDR3 region has the DNA TGCGCCAGCAGCTTGGTGTTGCCGTCAGATACGCAGTATTTT. Protein: CASSLVLPSDTQYF. V is TRBV5-1 and J is TRBJ2-3; D gene uncertain. CDR3 size: 14 residues. The V and J ends lost 0 bases and 4 bases respectively, with 9 bases between them. Germline V gives CDR1 SGHRS, CDR2 YFSETQ.

This clonotype came up a few times. This chain joins TRBV14 and TRBJ1-6; 8 bases line up with TRBD1. Germline V CDR1 and CDR2: SGHDN, FVKESK. The V and J ends lost 0 bases and 8 bases, in that order; junction bases with no gene match: 3. CDR3 length equals 15 residues. The CDR3 sequence: CASSQDPGGYSPLHF. CDR3 DNA sequence: TGTGCCAGCAGCCAAGACCCAGGGGGCTATTCACCCCTCCACTTT.

V gene TRBV21-1 combines with J gene TRBJ2-7; TRBD2 is the table's D call, not checked against the DNA. TRBV21-1 is shown as a pseudogene. This CDR3 is built from 17 residues. This chain's CDR3 is CASSKTPQGLAGKEQYF. For the CDR3, the DNA is TGTGCCAGCAGCAAGACGCCCCAGGGACTAGCGGGAAAGGAGCAGTACTTC.

This clonotype has at least ten counts. This sequence joins TRBV20-1 and TRBJ2-5; D unclear. CDR1 and CDR2 from the germline V gene are DFQATT and SNEGSKA (reference sequence). Trimming cost V 6 bases and J 3 bases, with 8 bases left between them. The CDR3 spans 11 residues. The CDR3 loop reads CSARAEETQYF. DNA for the CDR3: TGCAGTGCCCGGGCCGAAGAGACCCAGTACTTC.

The V and J genes are TRBV5-5 and TRBJ2-2, with 10 bases matching TRBD1. Germline CDR1 SGHKS, CDR2 YYEKEE (reference sequence). The CDR3 runs to 17 residues. Germline trimming cut 1 base from V and 3 bases from J; bases unmatched to any gene: 6. CDR3 in amino acids: CASSLTGQGVYTGELFF. CDR3 coding DNA: TGTGCCAGCAGCTTGACTGGACAGGGGGTTTACACCGGGGAGCTGTTTTTT.

In this sample, this clonotype turned up a few times. Here the CDR3 reads CATSRVLGDNEQFF. The CDR3 nucleotides are TGTGCCACCAGCAGAGTACTAGGCGACAATGAGCAGTTCTTC. V gene TRBV15 combines with J gene TRBJ2-1; D may be TRBD2 (5 bases). CDR1 is LNHNV, CDR2 YYDKDF, per germline (reference sequence). The CDR3 totals 14 residues. Trimming pared 1 base from V and 5 bases from J, leaving 9 bases between.

This clonotype was picked up a small number of times. The gene calls are TRBV6-5 and TRBJ1-6; D not certain. The germline CDR1 and CDR2 sequences are MNHEY and SVGAGI. V lost 6 bases and J lost 12, with 18 bases in between. This CDR3 spans 14 amino acids. Here the CDR3 reads CASSLPGPSRPLHF. CDR3 coding DNA: TGTGCCAGCAGCCTCCCCGGACCGTCAAGACCCCTCCACTTT.

This clonotype was picked up a small number of times. The chain carries TRBV11-3 and TRBJ2-6, with 8 nucleotides matching TRBD1. The CDR3 is 16 residues long. V shed 4 bases and J 2 bases; nucleotides not matched to a gene: 4. From germline, CDR1 is SGHNT and CDR2 YENEEA. This chain's CDR3 is CASSSTGVAGANVLTF. The CDR3 DNA is TGTGCCAGCAGCTCGACAGGGGTGGCTGGGGCCAACGTCCTGACTTTC. Using reference TRBV11-3 and TRBJ2-6 for the parts outside the CDR3, the full variable domain is EAGVVQSPRYKIIEKKQPVAFWCNPISGHNTLYWYLQNLGQGPELLIRYENEEAVDDSQLPKDRFSAERLKGVDSTLKIQPAELGDSAVYLCASSSTGVAGANVLTFGAGSRLTVL.

This clonotype is a singleton in its sample. J is TRBJ2-5 and V is TRBV10-3; 7 bases map to TRBD1. The CDR3 has 13 amino acids. V lost 5 bases to trimming and J lost 4 bases; unmatched junction nucleotides: 4. Germline V lookup: CDR1 ENHRY, CDR2 SYGVKD. CDR3 protein: CAISRQGGETQYF. The CDR3 nucleotides read TGTGCCATCAGTAGACAGGGCGGAGAGACCCAGTACTTC.

This clonotype was counted a few times. The genes are TRBV18 and TRBJ2-4; TRBD2 is a possible D gene (5 bases). This CDR3 has 15 amino acids. V lost 3 bases and J 5 bases, leaving 14 bases between the germline ends. CDR1 is KGHSH, CDR2 LQKENI, per germline. CDR3 DNA: TGTGCCAGCTCACCCGACGAGGGTTTCCAAAACATTCAGTACTTC. Translated, it gives CASSPDEGFQNIQYF. Using reference TRBV18 and TRBJ2-4 for the parts outside the CDR3, the full variable domain is NAGVMQNPRHLVRRRGQEARLRCSPMKGHSHVYWYRQLPEEGLKFMVYLQKENIIDESGMPKERFSAEFPKEGPSILRIQQVVRGDSAAYFCASSPDEGFQNIQYFGAGTRLSVL.

In this sample, this clonotype turned up a few times. The genes are TRBV10-3 and TRBJ2-1, with 9 bases aligning to TRBD1. Trimming at V came to 2 bases and at J to 4 bases, leaving 12 bases not matched to a gene. Germline CDR1 reads ENHRY; CDR2 reads SYGVKD. The CDR3 consists of 18 residues. CDR3 sequence: CAISEGLKGQGKYNEQFF. DNA for the CDR3: TGTGCCATCAGTGAGGGGCTTAAGGGACAGGGAAAATACAATGAGCAGTTCTTC.

This clonotype has a handful of counts. CDR3 amino acids: CASSLDAGGTDTQYF. The CDR3 DNA is TGTGCCAGCAGTTTGGATGCGGGGGGCACAGATACGCAGTATTTT. The chain has TRBV12-3 or TRBV12-4 and TRBJ2-3, with 7 bases identical to TRBD2. This CDR3 has 15 amino acids. V lost 3 bases and J lost 1; bases outside the gene matches: 4.

This clonotype has more than one count but fewer than ten. DNA for the CDR3: TGTGCCGGCCGTATCACAGATACGCAGTATTTT. Encoded protein: CAGRITDTQYF. The rearrangement joins TRBV30 to TRBJ2-3, with D unresolved. V was trimmed by 8 bases and J by 2 bases, leaving 8 bases between them. There are 11 residues in the CDR3. Germline CDR1 GTSNPN, CDR2 SVGIG (reference sequence).

V gene TRBV6-2 or TRBV6-3 combines with J gene TRBJ2-7, with D hard to call. In germline, CDR1 is MNHEY, CDR2 SVGEGT. Trimming removed 5 bases from V and 6 bases from J, with 20 bases in between. The CDR3 totals 15 residues. CDR3 sequence (DNA): TGTGCCAGCAGTCCATCCCGTCAGGTGTCGAGCGAGCAGTACTTC. Translated, it gives CASSPSRQVSSEQYF.

The chain's CDR3 is CASSPTTGGFVGYTF. Written as DNA, the CDR3 is TGTGCCAGCAGCCCAACGACAGGGGGCTTTGTTGGCTACACCTTC. V is TRBV9 and J is TRBJ1-2; 10 positions match TRBD1. This CDR3 spans 15 amino acids. Germline V gene sequence: CDR1 SGDLS, CDR2 YYNGEE. The V segment lost 4 bases and the J segment 7 bases; nucleotides outside the gene matches: 10.

This clonotype has only a few counts. This sequence joins TRBV7-2 and TRBJ2-2; 7 bases fit TRBD1. V lost 8 bases to trimming and J lost 4 bases; unmatched junction nucleotides: 4. The CDR3 length is 13 residues. Germline V gene data show CDR1 as SGHTA and CDR2 as FQGNSA. The DNA of the CDR3 is TGTGCCAGCGAGGGGGCTAGCACCGGGGAGCTGTTTTTT. It is translated as CASEGASTGELFF.

Ten or more counts support this clonotype. The chain links TRBV6-2 or TRBV6-3 to TRBJ2-3; TRBD2 might be the D (5 bases). V gave up 5 bases and J gave up 4 bases, with 13 bases separating them. CDR1 and CDR2 from the germline V gene are MNHEY and SVGEGT. CDR3 length: 14 amino acids. The CDR3 DNA follows: TGTGCCAGCAGTGCACCGGGGAAGGCAGATACGCAGTATTTT. As protein: CASSAPGKADTQYF.

This clonotype has only a few counts. The rearrangement links TRBV7-9 to TRBJ2-7; TRBD1 aligns across 9 bases. The ends lost 1 base at V and 5 bases at J; junction bases unmatched: 3. Looked up from germline, CDR1 is SEHNR and CDR2 is FQNEAQ (reference sequence). The CDR3 runs to 14 residues. CDR3 DNA sequence: TGTGCCAGCAGCTTAGTGGACAGGGGAAACGAGCAGTACTTC. Protein product: CASSLVDRGNEQYF.